A selection of T cell receptor beta chains follows, all from one sample in a study of T cell repertoires in cytomegalovirus infection. Using its own MiXCR run on the reads, TCRdb lists one record per CDR3 protein. The profile shows 270,000 or so distinct CDR3 sequences, approximately 15% of them singletons. The sequencing sample was made of CD8+ T cells from PBMCs. The receptors were gathered from a human donor in good health (CMV status not recorded). Some clones in this sample may be carry-over from other donors' samples. The CDR3 runs from the conserved cysteine through the conserved F or W. The D gene is left open where the match is weak. A row's size may be missing; if present it is once, few, many or a size class.

V,J,D,size,CDR3,DNA
TRBV7-8,TRBJ2-2,NA,many,CASSLISTGELFF,TGTGCCAGCAGCTTAATCAGTACCGGGGAGCTGTTTTTT
TRBV3-1,TRBJ2-5,NA,once,CASSQESDGGPTGTETQYF,TGTGCCAGCAGCCAAGAAAGCGATGGGGGCCCCACCGGGACAGAGACCCAGTACTTC
TRBV12-3/TRBV12-4,TRBJ1-5,NA,few,CASSPARYSNQPQHF,TGTGCCAGCAGCCCAGCCCGGTATAGCAATCAGCCCCAGCATTTT
TRBV20-1,TRBJ1-1,NA,once,CSAHWLVNTEAFF,TGCAGTGCTCATTGGCTTGTGAACACTGAAGCTTTCTTT
TRBV14,TRBJ1-2,NA,many,CASSQDPPAGRGYTF,TGTGCCAGCAGCCAAGACCCCCCGGCAGGGCGAGGCTACACCTTC
TRBV12-3/TRBV12-4,TRBJ1-1,NA,many,CASQSYNRAIGAFF,TGTGCCAGCCAATCTTACAACAGGGCTATTGGTGCTTTCTTT
TRBV6-1,TRBJ2-7,NA,many,CASSDTIWRAALGEQYF,TGTGCCAGCAGTGACACCATATGGAGGGCAGCACTGGGCGAGCAGTACTTC
TRBV7-2,TRBJ2-1,TRBD2,many,CASSSNLFYEIAGDQFF,TGTGCCAGCAGCTCAAACCTGTTTTATGAGATAGCGGGGGATCAGTTCTTC
TRBV7-2,TRBJ2-7,TRBD1,NA,CASSLWGTGSPDEQYF,TGTGCCAGCAGCTTATGGGGGACAGGATCCCCCGACGAGCAGTACTTC
TRBV20-1,TRBJ1-1,NA,NA,CSARDYKGNTEAFF,TGCAGTGCTAGAGACTATAAGGGTAACACTGAAGCTTTCTTT
TRBV28,TRBJ1-2,NA,NA,CASSLGTQFDSNNYGYTF,TGTGCCAGCAGTTTAGGTACGCAATTTGACAGCAATAACTATGGCTACACCTTC
TRBV18,TRBJ2-5,NA,NA,CASSPWGQETQYF,TGTGCCAGCTCACCCTGGGGCCAAGAGACCCAGTACTTC
TRBV6-1,TRBJ2-2,NA,many,CASSTWQGGAGELFF,TGTGCCAGCAGCACTTGGCAGGGGGGCGCCGGGGAGCTGTTTTTT
TRBV6-5,TRBJ2-5,NA,few,CASSYSQGVPKTQYF,TGTGCCAGCAGTTACTCGCAAGGAGTACCAAAGACCCAGTACTTC